A selection of T cell receptor beta chains follows, all from one sample in a study of PD-L1 blockade in urothelial cancer. Clones were sequenced by immunoSEQ multiplex PCR, and TCRdb holds only the in-frame ones, with some missing. The sample lists about 750 clones; around 40% were seen once. The sample was tumor tissue, taken before atezolizumab (anti-PD-L1) treatment. The source of these receptors is a man in his fifties with urothelial cancer. CDR3s include the opening cysteine and the closing phenylalanine or tryptophan. Fields, in order: J gene, V gene, clone size, D gene, CDR3 DNA, CDR3 protein. D genes are given only for firm matches. The size of a clone is reported for some rows only, either as once, few or many, or as a class for expanded clones.

j_call: TRBJ1-5; v_call: TRBV11-3; clone_size: medium-sized; d_call: .; cdr3_nt: TGTGCCAGCAGCTTCCACGCCGGGGCCCAGCCCCAGCATTTT; cdr3_aa: CASSFHAGAQPQHF
j_call: TRBJ2-5; v_call: TRBV7-7; clone_size: medium-sized; d_call: TRBD2; cdr3_nt: TGTGCCAGCAGCTTAACCGGGACTAGCCGCGAGACCCAGTACTTC; cdr3_aa: CASSLTGTSRETQYF
j_call: TRBJ2-7; v_call: TRBV6-7; clone_size: few; d_call: .; cdr3_nt: TGTGCCAGCAGCGCGGGACCCGCGACAGGGACCTACGAGCAGTACTTC; cdr3_aa: CASSAGPATGTYEQYF
j_call: TRBJ2-1; v_call: TRBV6-8; clone_size: .; d_call: .; cdr3_nt: TGTGCCAGCAACCCTAGTGGAATCGAGCAGTTCTTC; cdr3_aa: CASNPSGIEQFF
j_call: TRBJ1-3; v_call: TRBV4-1; clone_size: large; d_call: .; cdr3_nt: TGCGCCAGCAGCCTCCCTCCGGGAGGAGGAAACACCATATATTTT; cdr3_aa: CASSLPPGGGNTIYF
j_call: TRBJ2-1; v_call: TRBV28; clone_size: .; d_call: .; cdr3_nt: TGTGCCAGCAGAACAGGACAGCCCTTCTACAATGAGCAGTTCTTC; cdr3_aa: CASRTGQPFYNEQFF
j_call: TRBJ1-2; v_call: TRBV18; clone_size: .; d_call: .; cdr3_nt: TGTGCCAGCTCACCTAAAGGGAGTCCCCCAAATGGCTACACCTTC; cdr3_aa: CASSPKGSPPNGYTF
j_call: TRBJ1-1; v_call: TRBV11-3; clone_size: large; d_call: .; cdr3_nt: TGTGCCAGCAGCACCTCAATCGTGGGGGCGAAGAACACTGAAGCTTTCTTT; cdr3_aa: CASSTSIVGAKNTEAFF
j_call: TRBJ2-5; v_call: TRBV6-8; clone_size: large; d_call: .; cdr3_nt: TGTGCCATCAGTGGAGGGACAGACCAAGAGACCCAGTACTTC; cdr3_aa: CAISGGTDQETQYF
j_call: TRBJ2-7; v_call: TRBV18; clone_size: .; d_call: .; cdr3_nt: TGTGCCAGCTCACCACAGGGAAGGCCCTACGAGCAGTACTTC; cdr3_aa: CASSPQGRPYEQYF